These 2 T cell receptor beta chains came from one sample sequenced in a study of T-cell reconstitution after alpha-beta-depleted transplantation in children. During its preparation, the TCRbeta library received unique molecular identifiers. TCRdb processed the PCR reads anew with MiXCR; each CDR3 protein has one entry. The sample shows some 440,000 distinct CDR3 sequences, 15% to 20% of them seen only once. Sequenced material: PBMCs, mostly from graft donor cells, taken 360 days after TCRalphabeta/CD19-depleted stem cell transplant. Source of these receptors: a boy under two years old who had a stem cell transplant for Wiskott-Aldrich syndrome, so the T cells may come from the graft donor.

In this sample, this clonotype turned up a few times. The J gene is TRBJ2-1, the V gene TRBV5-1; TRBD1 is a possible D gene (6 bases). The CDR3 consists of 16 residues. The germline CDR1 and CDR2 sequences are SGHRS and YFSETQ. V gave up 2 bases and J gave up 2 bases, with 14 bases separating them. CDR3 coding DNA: TGCGCCAGCAGCTTTGTTACAGGGAGTCCCTACAATGAGCAGTTCTTC. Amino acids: CASSFVTGSPYNEQFF.

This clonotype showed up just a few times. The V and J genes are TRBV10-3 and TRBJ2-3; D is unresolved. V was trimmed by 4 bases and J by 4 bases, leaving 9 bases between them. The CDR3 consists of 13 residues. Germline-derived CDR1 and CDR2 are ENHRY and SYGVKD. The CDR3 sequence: CAISGTSPDTQYF. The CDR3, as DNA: TGTGCCATCAGTGGGACCTCCCCAGATACGCAGTATTTT.